A selection of T cell receptor beta chains follows, all from one sample in a study of cytomegalovirus exposure and HLA in healthy donors. Only in-frame clones appear in the TCRdb table, and some are missing; sequencing was by immunoSEQ multiplex PCR. The sample lists around 280,000 clones, 85% to 90% occurring once. Sequenced: PBMCs. The receptors derive from a woman between 18 and 30 years old in good health and CMV-seronegative. The CDR3 runs from the conserved cysteine through the conserved F or W. The D gene is left open where the match is weak. Only some rows state a clone size, as once, few, many or a class for expanded clones.

TRBJ2-7 | TRBD1 | NA | TRBV9 | CASSAQGTASYEQYF | TGTGCCAGCAGCGCCCAGGGGACAGCCTCATACGAGCAGTACTTC
TRBJ1-4 | NA | NA | TRBV2 | CASSPRHRSTNEKLFF | TGTGCCAGCAGCCCCCGGCACAGGTCAACTAATGAAAAACTGTTTTTT
TRBJ1-1 | NA | NA | TRBV9 | CASSAGWGGYTEAFF | TGTGCCAGCAGCGCCGGGTGGGGGGGCTACACTGAAGCTTTCTTT
TRBJ2-3 | NA | once | TRBV5-1 | CASSLRAASTDTQYF | TGCGCCAGCAGCTTGCGTGCGGCTAGCACAGATACGCAGTATTTT
TRBJ1-2 | NA | once | TRBV10-3 | CAISPTGQNGYTF | TGTGCCATCAGCCCTACCGGACAAAACGGCTACACCTTC
TRBJ2-2 | TRBD2 | NA | TRBV7-8 | CASSLYLAGAPHAGELFF | TGTGCCAGCAGCTTGTATCTAGCGGGGGCTCCTCACGCCGGGGAGCTGTTTTTT
TRBJ1-5 | TRBD1 | NA | TRBV6-6 | CASSYRGTGNQPQHF | TGTGCCAGCAGTTACAGGGGGACAGGGAATCAGCCCCAGCATTTT
TRBJ1-2 | TRBD1 | NA | TRBV13 | CASSTTGEGGYTF | TGTGCCAGCAGCACGACAGGGGAGGGTGGCTACACCTTC
TRBJ2-5 | NA | NA | TRBV11-2 | CASSLAALFGTQYF | TGTGCCAGCAGCTTGGCTGCCCTGTTTGGGACCCAGTACTTC
TRBJ2-7 | NA | NA | TRBV27 | CASRTLVSGEQYF | TGTGCCAGCAGAACGCTAGTCTCTGGGGAGCAGTACTTC
TRBJ1-1 | NA | once | TRBV10-3 | CATARTVSAEAFF | TGTGCCACCGCTAGGACAGTAAGTGCTGAAGCTTTCTTT
TRBJ1-1 | NA | once | TRBV29-1 | CSVEDEIKAFF | TGCAGCGTTGAAGATGAGATAAAGGCTTTCTTT
TRBJ2-7 | TRBD1 | NA | TRBV9 | CARRRDRGCEQYF | TGTGCCAGACGGAGGGACAGGGGCTGCGAGCAGTACTTC
TRBJ1-2 | TRBD1 | few | TRBV2 | CASSMDRATNYGYTF | TGTGCCAGCAGTATGGACAGGGCGACTAACTATGGCTACACCTTC
TRBJ1-2 | NA | NA | TRBV29-1 | CTADLTQGKNYGYTF | TGCACGGCAGACCTCACTCAGGGGAAAAACTATGGCTACACCTTC
TRBJ1-2 | TRBD1 | NA | TRBV11-2 | CASSLGTGDSYGYTF | TGTGCCAGCAGCTTAGGGACAGGGGATTCCTATGGCTACACCTTC
TRBJ1-2 | TRBD1 | NA | TRBV5-6 | CASSLRTGGGYGYTF | TGTGCCAGCAGCTTGCGAACAGGGGGCGGCTATGGCTACACCTTC
TRBJ1-6 | NA | few | TRBV7-7 | CASSQPMTDYNSPLHF | TGTGCTAGCAGCCAACCCATGACAGACTATAATTCACCCCTCCACTTT
TRBJ1-2 | TRBD1 | NA | TRBV5-6 | CASSPGLGQGVVGYTF | TGTGCCAGCAGCCCAGGTTTAGGACAGGGGGTGGTTGGCTACACCTTC
TRBJ2-3 | NA | NA | TRBV6-1 | CASSEGQVGDTQYF | TGTGCCAGCAGTGAGGGGCAGGTGGGGGATACGCAGTATTTT
TRBJ2-3 | TRBD1 | NA | TRBV12-5 | CASGLGTGATSTDTQYF | TGTGCTAGTGGTTTGGGGACAGGGGCGACTAGCACAGATACGCAGTATTTT
TRBJ2-1 | TRBD2 | once | TRBV2 | CASWPGLASNEQFF | TGTGCCAGCTGGCCGGGACTAGCCTCCAATGAGCAGTTCTTC
TRBJ2-7 | TRBD1 | once | TRBV5-1 | CASSFRDRGHEQYF | TGCGCCAGCAGCTTCCGGGACAGGGGGCACGAGCAGTACTTC
TRBJ2-7 | NA | NA | TRBV5-6 | CASSSWGDRETYEQYF | TGTGCCAGCAGCTCCTGGGGGGACAGAGAAACCTACGAGCAGTACTTC
TRBJ2-5 | NA | NA | TRBV9 | CASSVGAWETQYF | TGTGCCAGCAGCGTAGGGGCTTGGGAGACCCAGTACTTC
TRBJ1-3 | TRBD1 | NA | TRBV11-2 | CASSLRQGIDSGNTIYF | TGTGCCAGCAGCTTAAGACAGGGGATAGACTCTGGAAACACCATATATTTT
TRBJ2-1 | NA | NA | TRBV9 | CASSGPEQFF | TGTGCCAGCAGCGGGCCAGAGCAGTTCTTC
TRBJ2-1 | NA | NA | TRBV9 | CASSAQQGHYNEQFF | TGTGCCAGCAGCGCGCAACAGGGCCACTACAATGAGCAGTTCTTC
TRBJ2-7 | NA | few | TRBV25-1 | CASSSVPRPGEQYF | TGTGCCAGCAGTTCCGTCCCCCGACCGGGGGAGCAGTACTTC
TRBJ2-1 | TRBD1 | NA | TRBV29-1 | CSVAGQTNEQFF | TGCAGCGTTGCGGGACAGACCAATGAGCAGTTCTTC
TRBJ1-1 | NA | few | TRBV19 | CASKEFMNTEAFF | TGTGCCAGTAAGGAGTTCATGAACACTGAAGCTTTCTTT
TRBJ2-1 | TRBD2 | NA | TRBV11-2 | CASSLIIGGATRNEQFF | TGTGCCAGCAGCTTAATTATCGGGGGGGCTACGAGGAATGAGCAGTTCTTC
TRBJ1-2 | NA | NA | TRBV10-3 | CAITATEINYGYTF | TGTGCCATCACCGCGACAGAGATTAACTATGGCTACACCTTC
TRBJ1-3 | NA | once | TRBV7-9 | CASSREGGLGNTIYF | TGTGCCAGCAGCAGGGAGGGGGGCCTTGGAAACACCATATATTTT
TRBJ1-5 | TRBD1 | once | TRBV2 | CASRGQINQPQHF | TGTGCCAGCAGGGGACAGATAAATCAGCCCCAGCATTTT
TRBJ1-4 | NA | NA | TRBV7-3 | CASILAATNEKLFF | TGTGCCAGCATCCTGGCCGCAACTAATGAAAAACTGTTTTTT
TRBJ1-3 | NA | NA | TRBV4-1 | CASSQGQSSGNTIYF | TGCGCCAGCAGCCAAGGACAGAGCTCTGGAAACACCATATATTTT
TRBJ1-1 | NA | NA | TRBV5-1 | CASSLKTGNTEAFF | TGCGCCAGCAGCCTGAAGACAGGGAACACTGAAGCTTTCTTT
TRBJ2-3 | NA | NA | TRBV5-1 | CASSPRTSTDTQYF | TGCGCCAGCAGCCCCCGGACTAGCACAGATACGCAGTATTTT
TRBJ1-5 | NA | NA | TRBV6-1 | CASSVSPRDFGNQPQHF | TGTGCCAGCAGTGTCTCTCCCAGGGATTTCGGCAATCAGCCCCAGCATTTT
TRBJ1-4 | NA | NA | TRBV9 | CASSEPSGVTNEKLFF | TGTGCCAGCAGTGAACCTTCAGGGGTCACTAATGAAAAACTGTTTTTT
TRBJ2-7 | NA | NA | TRBV4-1 | CASSQGPGLRDYEQYF | TGCGCCAGCAGCCAAGGTCCGGGCCTCCGGGACTACGAGCAGTACTTC